This TCR beta chain was found in a study of T cells expressing NK-cell markers. Across the study: Cells sorted as CD3+CD56+NKG2C+, CD3+CD56+NKG2C- and CD3+CD56-NKG2C+ T cells supplied the TCR beta repertoires. Seven donors tested HCMV-seropositive and one tested seronegative among the eight sequenced.

TCRdb re-analyzed the 5' RACE reads; it lists each CDR3 protein once, without DNA. This repertoire includes about 170,000 distinct CDR3 sequences. Study conclusions and caveats: Also leading the CD3+CD56-NKG2C+ fraction in a handful of donors were these clonotypes. HCMV specificity of the expanded NKG2C+ T cell clones was not established.

As for this clonotype: Its antigen is not identified.

CDR1 is DFQATT and CDR2 is SNEGSKA in the germline V gene (reference sequence). The CDR3 contains 15 residues. The sample taken for sequencing was blood T cells: a sorted CD56 or NKG2C T cell subset, CD4+ or CD8+ T cells, or bulk PBMC T cells (not recorded which). The origin of this receptor is a man aged 18-75 years in good health. The chain recombines TRBV20-1 with TRBJ2-1; the TCRdb D gene call, TRBD2, has no DNA to confirm it. CDR3 loop: CSARDVVTSDIEQFF.